The 23 T cell receptor beta chains below come from one sample, sequenced in a study of blood T cell repertoires in COVID-19. Method: immunoSEQ multiplex PCR; TCRdb's copy keeps in-frame clones and lacks some. The data hold some 100,000 clones, with roughly nine tenths observed a single time. Sequencing used peripheral blood. Every receptor here comes from a man aged 65 to 79 who had recovered from COVID-19.

The V call is TRBV6-6, the J call TRBJ1-5, with D uncertain. Germline lookup yields CDR1 MNHNY and CDR2 SVGAGI (reference sequence). This CDR3 is built from 15 residues. Trimming stripped 5 bases from V and 0 bases from J, with 11 bases between. CDR3 nucleotide sequence: TGTGCCAGCAGTCTACAGCCTTATAGCAATCAGCCCCAGCATTTT. This sequence encodes CASSLQPYSNQPQHF.

The chain is built from TRBV7-2 and TRBJ2-3, with D possibly TRBD1 on 6 matching bases. Trimming took 6 bases from V and 2 from J, leaving 12 bases between them. Per the germline V gene, CDR1 is SGHTA and CDR2 is FQGNSA. CDR3 size: 14 residues. The DNA for the CDR3 is TGTGCCAGCAGACCAGGGGTTTCCACAGATACGCAGTATTTT. Translating gives CASRPGVSTDTQYF. Variable domain in full (rest from reference TRBV7-2 and TRBJ2-3): GAGVSQSPSNKVTEKGKDVELRCDPISGHTALYWYRQSLGQGLEFLIYFQGNSAPDKSGLPSDRFSAERTGGSVSTLTIQRTQQEDSAVYLCASRPGVSTDTQYFGPGTRLTVL.

This clone was counted only a few times. This chain joins TRBV3-1 (or the pseudogene TRBV3-2) and TRBJ2-2, with 7 bases that match TRBD2. J gave up 6 bases and V 4 bases, and 2 bases lay outside the gene matches. CDR1 LGHDT and CDR2 YNNKEL come from the germline V gene (reference sequence). The CDR3 contains 13 residues. The CDR3 loop is CASSLGRAGELFF. The CDR3 coding sequence is TGTGCCAGCAGCCTGGGGAGGGCCGGGGAGCTGTTTTTT.

Only a few counts were recorded for this clone. The chain joins TRBV7-9 to TRBJ2-7; 9 bases agree with TRBD2. Germline loops: CDR1 SEHNR, CDR2 FQNEAQ (reference sequence). There are 14 residues in the CDR3. V was clipped by 5 bases and J by 5 bases; unmatched bases: 7. CDR3 in DNA: TGTGCCAGCAGCAATAGCGGGAGAGTCAACGAGCAGTACTTC. It specifies CASSNSGRVNEQYF.

The CDR3 here is CASSPWGTGALGVYEQYF. The DNA for the CDR3 is TGTGCCAGCAGTCCCTGGGGGACAGGGGCCCTGGGGGTCTACGAGCAGTACTTC. The chain has TRBV27 and TRBJ2-7; TRBD1 agrees at 10 bases. The V segment lost 5 bases and the J segment 3 bases; nucleotides outside the gene matches: 16. Germline CDR1 and CDR2: MNHEY and SMNVEV (reference sequence). The CDR3 has 18 amino acids.

Comment on this clone: Germline is not matched at one junction end, which may reflect a read error. The rearrangement joins TRBV28 to TRBJ2-5; no reliable D call. This CDR3 is built from 13 residues. Germline CDR1 is MDHEN and CDR2 is SYDVKM. CDR3 protein: CASSYPHQETQYF. The CDR3 DNA is TGTGCCAGCAGTTACCCACACCAGGAGACCCAGTACTTC.

In DNA, the CDR3 is TGTGCCAGTACGCAGGGGTTTGGCTACACCTTC. Translating gives CASTQGFGYTF. The V and J genes are TRBV19 and TRBJ1-2; D might be TRBD1 (6 bases). Looked up from germline, CDR1 is LNHDA and CDR2 is SQIVND (reference sequence). This CDR3 comprises 11 residues. The V end was cut by 7 bases, the J end by 7 bases, with 10 bases between.

The chain uses TRBV28 and TRBJ1-1; 9 bases map to TRBD1. CDR1 is MDHEN and CDR2 is SYDVKM in the germline V gene. CDR3 size: 14 residues. V lost 7 bases, J lost 3 bases, and 6 bases stayed unmatched. The CDR3 loop is CASIPGQGYTEAFF. The CDR3, as DNA: TGTGCCAGCATCCCGGGACAGGGATACACTGAAGCTTTCTTT.

This chain connects TRBV4-1 to TRBJ2-7; D remains unclear. V was cut by 5 bases and J by 2 bases, with 22 bases left in between. There are 17 residues in the CDR3. The germline V gene has CDR1 MGHRA and CDR2 YSYEKL. The CDR3 loop reads CASSAVLGVGTTYEQYF. The CDR3 nucleotides read TGCGCCAGCAGCGCAGTTCTGGGCGTCGGCACCACCTACGAGCAGTACTTC.

This chain joins TRBV5-1 and TRBJ1-5, with 7 positions matching TRBD1. Per germline, CDR1 SGHRS and CDR2 YFSETQ. The CDR3 has 14 amino acids. Trimming cost V 1 base and J 5 bases; bases outside gene matches: 3. The CDR3 here is CASSLTGDDQPQHF. In nucleotides, the CDR3 is TGCGCCAGCAGCTTGACAGGGGACGATCAGCCCCAGCATTTT.

This chain uses TRBV29-1 with TRBJ1-3; the match to TRBD1 covers 9 bases. This CDR3 spans 15 amino acids. V lost 6 bases and J lost 0; bases outside the gene matches: 6. Per the germline V gene, CDR1 is SQVTM and CDR2 is ANQGSEA. The CDR3 sequence is CSVDPGQGSGNTIYF. Written as DNA, the CDR3 is TGCAGCGTAGACCCGGGACAGGGCTCTGGAAACACCATATATTTT.

This chain uses TRBV4-1 with TRBJ2-1; D unclear. The CDR3 extends over 15 amino acids. Germline CDR1 reads MGHRA; CDR2 reads YSYEKL. Trimming removed 3 bases from V and 4 bases from J, with 13 bases in between. CDR3 loop: CASSHPTASYNEQFF. The CDR3 DNA reads TGCGCCAGCAGCCATCCCACTGCTAGTTACAATGAGCAGTTCTTC.

The rearrangement links TRBV7-8 to TRBJ1-2, with D unclear. The V end was cut by 4 bases, the J end by 0 bases, with 15 bases between. The V gene's germline CDR1 is SGHVS and CDR2 FQNEAQ. The CDR3 loop spans 16 amino acids. The DNA of the CDR3 is TGTGCCAGCAGCTCGACGGGAGTTCATGCTAACTATGGCTACACCTTC. It yields the protein CASSSTGVHANYGYTF. Full variable domain (remainder filled in from reference TRBV7-8 and TRBJ1-2): GAGVSQSPRYKVAKRGQDVALRCDPISGHVSLFWYQQALGQGPEFLTYFQNEAQLDKSGLPSDRFFAERPEGSVSTLKIQRTQQEDSAVYLCASSSTGVHANYGYTFGSGTRLTVV.

The rearrangement joins TRBV5-1 to TRBJ2-3; 7 bases line up with TRBD2. V lost 0 bases and J lost 4; bases outside the gene matches: 8. Germline V lookup: CDR1 SGHRS, CDR2 YFSETQ. This CDR3 has 16 amino acids. The CDR3 spells CASSLAVGGPPDTQYF. CDR3 DNA: TGCGCCAGCAGCTTGGCGGTGGGAGGGCCGCCAGATACGCAGTATTTT.

V gene TRBV28 combines with J gene TRBJ2-3; 8 nucleotides line up with TRBD2. In germline, CDR1 is MDHEN, CDR2 SYDVKM. This CDR3 region has 16 residues. Germline trimming cut 6 bases from V and 5 bases from J; bases unmatched to any gene: 13. The CDR3 sequence: CASSRLSGTRKDTQYF. The CDR3 DNA reads TGTGCCAGCAGCCGACTGTCCGGGACTAGAAAAGATACGCAGTATTTT. Supplemented by reference TRBV28 and TRBJ2-3, the full variable domain reads DVKVTQSSRYLVKRTGEKVFLECVQDMDHENMFWYRQDPGLGLRLIYFSYDVKMKEKGDIPEGYSVSREKKERFSLILESASTNQTSMYLCASSRLSGTRKDTQYFGPGTRLTVL.

The chain couples TRBV3-1 (or the pseudogene TRBV3-2) to TRBJ1-5, with D unresolved. CDR1 and CDR2 from the germline V gene are LGHDT and YNNKEL (reference sequence). Trimming shortened V by 0 bases and J by 0 bases, and 9 bases separated the two germline ends. The CDR3 runs to 16 residues. The CDR3, as DNA: TGTGCCAGCAGCCAAGATGCCCCGGGTAGCAATCAGCCCCAGCATTTT. This translates into CASSQDAPGSNQPQHF.

V is TRBV2 and J is TRBJ1-5; maybe TRBD1 (5 bases). Trimming left V 3 bases short and J 7 bases short, with 10 bases between. The V gene's germline CDR1 is SNHLY and CDR2 FYNNEI. There are 13 residues in the CDR3. The CDR3 sequence is CASSEEGQQPQHF. DNA of the CDR3: TGTGCCAGCAGTGAGGAGGGGCAGCAGCCCCAGCATTTT.

This chain uses TRBV7-9 with TRBJ1-2; 9 positions match TRBD1. V trimming: 4 bases; J trimming: 4 bases; junction bases outside the gene matches: 7. This CDR3 contains 15 residues. Germline loops: CDR1 SEHNR, CDR2 FQNEAQ (reference sequence). The chain's CDR3 is CASSWRTGAPYGYTF. The DNA of the CDR3 is TGTGCCAGCAGCTGGAGGACAGGGGCCCCCTATGGCTACACCTTC.

The chain couples TRBV3-1 (or the pseudogene TRBV3-2) to TRBJ2-1, with D possibly matching TRBD1 (5 bases). The germline V gene encodes CDR1 LGHDT and CDR2 YNNKEL (reference sequence). Trimming removed 1 base from V and 8 bases from J, with 30 bases in between. The CDR3 runs 20 residues. The CDR3 nucleotides are TGTGCCAGCAGCCAAGTCGCACTTCCGAGAACATCTCGGTTGGGGCATGAGCAGTTCTTC. This translates into CASSQVALPRTSRLGHEQFF.

The chain joins TRBV7-6 to TRBJ1-6; possible D gene TRBD1, 6 bases. The germline gives CDR1 SGHVS, CDR2 FNYEAQ. CDR3 length equals 16 residues. Trimming left V 4 bases short and J 6 bases short, with 16 bases between. CDR3 nucleotide sequence: TGTGCCAGCAGCTCCCTGCGGGGGGCCGGTAATTCACCCCTCCACTTT. It codes for CASSSLRGAGNSPLHF.

This rearrangement joins TRBV2 to TRBJ1-5; 9 bases map to TRBD1. Unmatched junction bases numbered 6, after V lost 5 bases and J lost 1 base. This CDR3 is built from 16 residues. In germline, CDR1 is SNHLY, CDR2 FYNNEI. The CDR3 here is CASSLIGTGSNQPQHF. CDR3 bases: TGTGCCAGCAGTCTCATAGGGACAGGGAGCAATCAGCCCCAGCATTTT.

The rearrangement links TRBV29-1 to TRBJ1-4, with D possibly TRBD1 on 5 matching bases. V was shortened by 0 bases and J by 7 bases, with 9 bases between the two germline ends. Germline-derived CDR1 and CDR2 are SQVTM and ANQGSEA. The CDR3 consists of 13 residues. CDR3 DNA: TGCAGCGTTGAAGACAGGAGGGGTGAAAAACTGTTTTTT. As protein: CSVEDRRGEKLFF.

This rearrangement joins TRBV28 to TRBJ1-1; the D gene is possibly TRBD1 (5 bases). The germline CDR1 and CDR2 sequences are MDHEN and SYDVKM. Trimming removed 5 bases from V and 2 bases from J, with 15 bases in between. CDR3 length equals 15 residues. The CDR3 loop is CASSLPGRGNTEAFF. The CDR3 DNA follows: TGTGCCAGCAGTCTCCCAGGGAGGGGAAACACTGAAGCTTTCTTT. Filled out from reference TRBV28 and TRBJ1-1, the complete variable domain reads DVKVTQSSRYLVKRTGEKVFLECVQDMDHENMFWYRQDPGLGLRLIYFSYDVKMKEKGDIPEGYSVSREKKERFSLILESASTNQTSMYLCASSLPGRGNTEAFFGQGTRLTVV.